This entry lists 8 T cell receptor gamma chains sequenced from one sample in a study of Vδ1+ human thymocytes. Findings and limits, study-wide: In the thymus, TRG and TRD repertoires looked highly polyclonal with Gaussian CDR3 lengths.

RNA was extracted from the cells and then reverse transcribed. Pooled V-gene forward primers with one constant-region reverse primer generated the CDR3 amplicons by multiplex PCR. TCRdb made new clone calls on the multiplex PCR reads using CATT. The data show 20,000 to 25,000 gamma-chain clones, around 15% seen once. No antigen is known for these receptors. Sequenced input: Vdelta1+ gamma-delta thymocytes from the thymus. The subset here: FACS-sorted CD3+ TCRalphabeta- TCRVdelta1+ TCRVdelta2- thymocytes. The receptors here all came from a child younger than two who had congenital heart surgery.

Notes on this clone: Distinct nucleotide sequences in the sample also encode this CDR3. The chain carries TRGV9 and TRGJ1 or TRGJ2. Germline V CDR1 and CDR2: GITISATS, ISYDGTV (reference sequence). The CDR3 totals 11 residues. The trim removed 0 bases at V and 12 bases at J, leaving 5 bases unmatched. The CDR3 spells CALWEVLGKLF. The CDR3, as DNA: TGTGCCTTGTGGGAGGTGCTGGGGAAACTCTTT.

By its share, this clone is medium-sized (0.01 to 0.1%). This sequence joins TRGV8 and TRGJ1 or TRGJ2. Germline CDR1 reads VENAVY; CDR2 reads YDSYNSRV. The J segment lost 5 bases and the V segment lost 9 bases, leaving 1 base of the junction unmatched. The CDR3 is 9 residues long. The CDR3: CATHYKKLF. Written as DNA, the CDR3 is TGTGCCACCCATTATAAGAAACTCTTT.

The rearrangement joins TRGV5 to TRGJ1 or TRGJ2. The CDR3 totals 12 residues. Germline-derived CDR1 and CDR2 are VINAFY and YDVSNSKD. Trimming cost V 3 bases and J 13 bases; bases outside gene matches: 12. As DNA, the CDR3 is TGTGCCACCTGGGACGGGCCTCACATTAAACTCTTT. Translating it yields CATWDGPHIKLF.

The genes are TRGV2 and TRGJ1 or TRGJ2. This CDR3 contains 16 residues. Germline CDR1 and CDR2: EGSNGY and YDSYNSKV. The V segment lost 9 bases and the J segment 7 bases; nucleotides outside the gene matches: 24. The CDR3 reads CATRIKSPGFGYKKLF. The CDR3 nucleotides are TGTGCCACCCGGATAAAAAGCCCCGGTTTTGGCTATAAGAAACTCTTT.

As for this clone: The sample contains more than one DNA sequence encoding this CDR3. The rearrangement links TRGV8 to TRGJP1. Germline V gene sequence: CDR1 VENAVY, CDR2 YDSYNSRV. CDR3 length: 13 amino acids. Losses at the gene ends were 4 bases for V and 4 bases for J; bases not matched to a gene: 3. CDR3 residues: CATWDLTGWFKIF. For the CDR3, the DNA is TGTGCCACCTGGGACCTCACTGGTTGGTTCAAGATATTT.

This clone was seen more than once but under ten times. Other DNA variants within this sample encode the same CDR3. The chain uses TRGV3 and TRGJ1 or TRGJ2. CDR3 size: 13 residues. The V and J ends lost 1 base and 4 bases, in that order; junction bases with no gene match: 4. Germline CDR1 and CDR2: VTNTFY and YDVSTARD (reference sequence). CDR3 sequence: CATWDSHYYKKLF. The DNA for the CDR3 is TGTGCCACCTGGGACAGCCACTATTATAAGAAACTCTTT.

The chain is built from TRGV4 and TRGJ1 or TRGJ2. Germline trimming cut 0 bases from V and 0 bases from J; bases unmatched to any gene: 2. CDR1 and CDR2 (germline): EGSTGY, YDSYTSSV. The CDR3 consists of 14 residues. CDR3 region: CATWDGENYYKKLF. CDR3 coding DNA: TGTGCCACCTGGGATGGGGAGAATTATTATAAGAAACTCTTT.

This clone turned up a few times. A read error may explain this, as a much larger clone is one base away. This specimen includes other DNA sequences encoding the same CDR3. V is TRGV9 and J is TRGJ1 or TRGJ2. CDR1 is GITISATS, CDR2 ISYDGTV, per germline (reference sequence). Trimming took 1 base from V and 0 from J; bases not matched to a gene: 3. The CDR3 has 14 residues. The CDR3 loop is CALWEVQNYYKKLF. As DNA, the CDR3 is TGTGCCTTGTGGGAGGTCCAGAATTATTATAAGAAACTCTTT.